This TCR beta chain was identified in a study of T-cell memory formation after mild COVID-19. Study-wide context: TCR clustering was largely donor specific.

TCRdb recomputed calls from the 5' RACE reads with MiXCR, one row per CDR3 protein. The table lists fewer than 350,000 distinct CDR3 sequences, around 17% of them singletons, with 23% in the top ten. Findings and caveats of the study: Proof of SARS-CoV-2 specificity was absent for the second-wave clones that crested on day 37. While clones contracting from day 15 to 85 were balanced between CD4 and CD8, later expanders leaned CD4+. A subset of responding clones appeared in pre-infection memory, suggesting cross-reactive memory joined.

In its sample, this clonotype was seen many times. Its antigen is not identified. Trimming stripped 5 bases from V and 1 base from J, with 11 bases between. The V gene's germline CDR1 is MNHNY and CDR2 SVGAGI (reference sequence). The CDR3 loop spans 14 amino acids. The clonotype was recovered from a man between 18 and 29 years old who had mild COVID-19 (a few samples of this study predate the infection). Cell type and time point are not known. Sequencing input: PBMCs or a T cell subset sorted from them (not recorded which). The chain has TRBV6-6 and TRBJ2-5; possible D gene TRBD2, 6 bases. As DNA, the CDR3 is TGTGCCAGCAGTCCCGACGGGGGCCAAGAGACCCAGTACTTC. It is translated as CASSPDGGQETQYF.